The sample holds one count of the clone carrying this TCR beta chain. This sample was included in a study of lymphopenia after photon versus proton radiotherapy. Here immunoSEQ multiplex PCR was the method, and the copy in TCRdb shows in-frame clones only, minus some. The sample comprises 83,000 or so clones, about 86% of which are singletons, and 1.3% to 1.5% rests with the top ten. CDR1 and CDR2 (germline): LNHDA, SQIVND (reference sequence). V was pared by 2 bases and J by 0 bases, with 8 bases between. The CDR3 has 15 residues. This receptor was identified in a man in his sixties with pancreatic cancer. This specimen consisted of peripheral blood, obtained from a patient treated with proton-based radiotherapy. V gene TRBV19 combines with J gene TRBJ1-5; D remains ambiguous. In DNA, the CDR3 is TGTGCCAGTAGTATATATTCCGATAGCAATCAGCCCCAGCATTTT. It is translated as CASSIYSDSNQPQHF.